Following are 8 T cell receptor beta chains from one sample sequenced in a study of Graves' ophthalmopathy and Graves' hyperthyroidism. Scientists amplified the TCR beta CDR3 regions from RNA transcripts. Second-round multiplex PCR came after first-round RT-PCR with HTBI primers. TCRdb re-derived calls from the multiplex PCR reads in MiXCR, one entry per CDR3 protein. The sample holds roughly 410,000 distinct CDR3 sequences; roughly 14% are singletons and the top ten take 5.5% to 7%. What was sequenced was peripheral blood. All receptors derive from a woman aged 18-29 years with stable Graves' hyperthyroidism.

This clonotype was seen only a few times. This may arise from a read error, as a much more abundant clone is one base away. No conserved phenylalanine or tryptophan is present at the end of the CDR3, so a read error is the likely explanation. CDR3 sequence (DNA): TGTGCCAGCAGTGGGACAGGGGACACCGGGGAGCTGTTTTTG. Residues: CASSGTGDTGELFL. J is TRBJ2-2 and V is TRBV6-1, with TRBD1 matching 9 bases. This CDR3 has 14 amino acids. Germline V gene sequence: CDR1 MNHNS, CDR2 SASEGT. V was pared by 4 bases and J by 3 bases, with 0 bases of the junction left unmatched.

V is TRBV5-1 and J is TRBJ1-1; no clear D gene. Germline CDR1 SGHRS, CDR2 YFSETQ. Trimming removed 0 bases from V and 5 bases from J, with 17 bases in between. The CDR3 is 16 amino acids. CDR3 sequence: CASSLGVQTSGTEAFF. CDR3 sequence (DNA): TGCGCCAGCAGCTTGGGGGTGCAAACGTCGGGAACTGAAGCTTTCTTT.

This clonotype has only a few counts. The rearrangement uses TRBV29-1 and TRBJ2-7; 9 bases are shared with TRBD1. This CDR3 comprises 14 residues. Trimming removed 7 bases from V and 3 bases from J; junction bases left unmatched: 10. The germline gives CDR1 SQVTM, CDR2 ANQGSEA. CDR3 sequence reads: CSARPGQGLYEQYF. The CDR3 DNA is TGCAGCGCCCGGCCGGGACAGGGCCTCTACGAGCAGTACTTC.

This clonotype was counted many times. The V and J genes are TRBV19 and TRBJ1-5; 7 bases are shared with TRBD1. The junction had 8 bases not matched to a gene; V was cut back by 3 bases and J by 0 bases. This CDR3 comprises 17 residues. CDR1 LNHDA and CDR2 SQIVND come from the germline V gene (reference sequence). The CDR3: CASSMGEGGSSNQPQHF. The CDR3 DNA reads TGTGCCAGTAGTATGGGAGAAGGGGGCAGTAGCAATCAGCCCCAGCATTTT.

The count of this clonotype is one. The chain couples TRBV19 to TRBJ2-7, with D perhaps assigned TRBD1 or TRBD2 (5 bases each). This CDR3 is built from 14 residues. The V and J ends lost 3 bases and 2 bases respectively, with 11 bases between them. Germline V gives CDR1 LNHDA, CDR2 SQIVND (reference sequence). CDR3 in amino acids: CASSIRDGTYEQYF. CDR3 in DNA: TGTGCCAGTAGTATCAGGGACGGGACCTACGAGCAGTACTTC.

The table lists this clonotype with many counts. The chain recombines TRBV7-2 with TRBJ2-2; 11 bases map to TRBD2. The CDR3 has 15 residues. The V gene end was trimmed by 6 bases and the J gene end by 3 bases; junction bases not matched to a gene: 3. Germline CDR1 reads SGHTA; CDR2 reads FQGNSA. CDR3 loop: CASSWGLADTGELFF. CDR3 sequence (DNA): TGTGCCAGCAGTTGGGGACTAGCGGACACCGGGGAGCTGTTTTTT.

This clonotype was seen many times. This chain uses TRBV5-4 with TRBJ1-2, with D perhaps matching TRBD1 (6 bases). V was trimmed by 0 bases and J by 3 bases, leaving 12 bases between them. CDR1 and CDR2 from the germline V gene are SGHNT and YYREEE (reference sequence). The CDR3 runs to 15 residues. The CDR3 loop reads CASSLEGGLDYGYTF. The CDR3 DNA reads as TGTGCCAGCAGCTTGGAGGGGGGGCTGGACTATGGCTACACCTTC.

The table lists this clonotype with many counts. CDR3 sequence: CSARDNLAGGPYEQYF. The CDR3 DNA follows: TGCAGTGCTAGAGATAATCTGGCGGGGGGCCCCTACGAGCAGTACTTC. The J gene is TRBJ2-7, the V gene TRBV20-1, with 8 bases matching TRBD2. The CDR3 totals 16 residues. CDR1 DFQATT and CDR2 SNEGSKA come from the germline V gene (reference sequence). With 0 bases clipped from V and 2 bases from J, the junction kept 9 bases outside the gene matches.